This T cell receptor (beta chain) stems from a study of blood T cells in healthy people across ages. A sample-barcoded 5' primer and a J-beta primer mix were used in a second PCR of about 7 to 12 cycles. TCRdb re-derived calls from the 5' RACE reads in MiXCR, one entry per CDR3 protein. The repertoire holds over 950,000 distinct CDR3 sequences, with 35% to 45% as singletons. V was pared by 2 bases and J by 4 bases, with 10 bases between. The CDR3 runs 14 residues. The germline CDR1 and CDR2 sequences are SGHRS and YFSETQ. The rearrangement joins TRBV5-1 to TRBJ1-5; D is ambiguous. Sequenced input: blood. The clonotype was recovered from a man aged 18 to 29 in good health. The CDR3 sequence is CASSFGLPNQPQHF. In DNA form, the CDR3 reads TGCGCCAGCAGCTTTGGCCTTCCGAATCAGCCCCAGCATTTT.